The clone carrying this T cell receptor (beta chain) was picked up one time. The sample is drawn from a study of blood T cell repertoires in COVID-19. Study details: T cells, B-cell-depleted T cells, or PBMCs supplied cDNA or gDNA.

Authors' analysis steps: Quantification of nucleated cells was approximated via reference gene primer amplification. Sequencing used immunoSEQ multiplex PCR; TCRdb keeps in-frame clones, though not all of them. D and trimming come from the DNA, and the V and J calls and clone size come from that table. Here the sample spans about 150,000 clones, roughly 84% being singletons. The CDR3 runs to 12 residues. V lost 4 bases and J lost 2, with 5 bases in between. Germline V gene lookup returns CDR1 SEHNR and CDR2 FQNEAQ (reference sequence). This clonotype was obtained from a woman between 45 and 65 years old with acute or convalescent COVID-19. The chain combines TRBV7-9 with TRBJ1-1; no clear D. The sample consisted of peripheral blood. The chain's CDR3 is CASSSRNTEAFF. CDR3 DNA: TGTGCCAGCAGCTCCCGTAACACTGAAGCTTTCTTT.